These 22 T cell receptor beta chains were all obtained from the same sample, sequenced in a study of vaccination and CD4 T cells after COVID-19. TCRdb ran MiXCR on the PCR reads and lists one entry per CDR3 protein. The top ten clones hold 0.95% to 1.3% of a sample with approximately 19,000 distinct CDR3 sequences, 60% of them seen once. The sequencing here drew on CD4+ T cells from blood, taken after SARS-CoV-2 vaccination. These receptors came from a human donor who had recovered from COVID-19.

V and J are TRBV7-2 and TRBJ2-5; D tentatively fits TRBD1 or TRBD2 (5 bases each). Trimming took off 3 bases at V and 3 bases at J, with 11 bases between the two ends. Germline loops: CDR1 SGHTA, CDR2 FQGNSA. CDR3 size: 14 residues. In nucleotides, the CDR3 is TGTGCCAGCAGCTTCTCCGGGACCAAAGAGACCCAGTACTTC. Amino acids: CASSFSGTKETQYF.

The chain has TRBV6-5 and TRBJ1-2; TRBD1 might be the D (5 bases). The CDR3 covers 16 residues. In germline, CDR1 is MNHEY, CDR2 SVGAGI. The ends were cut back, 3 bases at V and 4 bases at J, with 18 bases in the middle. The CDR3 DNA sequence: TGTGCCAGCAGTTATAAGCCGGGAGGGGCAGGCTATGGCTACACCTTC. Amino acid sequence: CASSYKPGGAGYGYTF.

V gene TRBV18 combines with J gene TRBJ1-5; 8 positions agree with TRBD1. The germline gives CDR1 KGHSH, CDR2 LQKENI. CDR3 length: 14 amino acids. V was pared by 3 bases and J by 3 bases, with 1 base of the junction left unmatched. CDR3 in amino acids: CASSPDRANQPQHF. CDR3 DNA: TGTGCCAGCTCACCGGACAGGGCCAATCAGCCCCAGCATTTT.

This rearrangement joins TRBV20-1 to TRBJ2-3; 11 bases fit TRBD2. This CDR3 has 18 amino acids. Germline values: CDR1 DFQATT, CDR2 SNEGSKA (reference sequence). V trimming: 5 bases; J trimming: 5 bases; junction bases outside the gene matches: 18. CDR3 bases: TGCAGTGCTTCCCGCAGGCTAGCGGGAGGACCCTCAATAGATACGCAGTATTTT. It translates to CSASRRLAGGPSIDTQYF.

The chain recombines TRBV7-9 with TRBJ2-2, with a tentative D call TRBD2 (5 bases). Germline CDR1 SEHNR, CDR2 FQNEAQ (reference sequence). The germline V and J ends were trimmed by 5 bases and 4 bases, with 11 bases remaining between them. The CDR3 extends over 14 amino acids. CDR3 in amino acids: CASSQTSATGELFF. As DNA, the CDR3 is TGTGCCAGCAGCCAAACTAGTGCCACCGGGGAGCTGTTTTTT.

This sequence joins TRBV28 and TRBJ2-2; 11 nucleotides match TRBD2. V gave up 5 bases and J gave up 9 bases; unmatched junction bases: 17. The germline V gene has CDR1 MDHEN and CDR2 SYDVKM. There are 18 residues in the CDR3. This CDR3 is CASSHQTSGSLDGRELFF. The CDR3 DNA follows: TGTGCCAGCAGTCACCAAACTAGCGGGAGTTTGGATGGGCGGGAGCTGTTTTTT.

By its share, this clonotype is medium-sized. The rearrangement joins TRBV20-1 to TRBJ2-2; unclear D gene. The V gene's germline CDR1 is DFQATT and CDR2 SNEGSKA (reference sequence). CDR3 size: 12 residues. Trimming left V 5 bases short and J 0 bases short, with 4 bases between. The CDR3 nucleotides are TGCAGTGCTGCTACGAACACCGGGGAGCTGTTTTTT. Residues: CSAATNTGELFF.

A few counts support this clonotype. The rearrangement joins TRBV20-1 to TRBJ1-1; 11 bases align to TRBD1. Germline CDR1 and CDR2: DFQATT and SNEGSKA (reference sequence). The CDR3 length is 13 residues. J lost 1 base, V lost 5 bases, and 0 bases had no gene match. CDR3 coding DNA: TGCAGTGCTGGACAGGGGGCGAACACTGAAGCTTTCTTT. Translation gives CSAGQGANTEAFF.

The chain joins TRBV7-2 to TRBJ2-4, with unresolved D. This CDR3 region has 14 residues. Germline V gene sequence: CDR1 SGHTA, CDR2 FQGNSA. The germline V and J ends were trimmed by 5 bases and 0 bases, with 8 bases remaining between them. The CDR3 sequence is CASSLERAKNIQYF. The CDR3 DNA is TGTGCCAGCAGCCTAGAGCGAGCCAAAAACATTCAGTACTTC.

The J gene is TRBJ2-2, the V gene TRBV12-3 or TRBV12-4; tentatively, D is TRBD1 (5 bases). V was cut by 4 bases and J by 4 bases, with 10 bases left in between. The CDR3 has 14 residues. CDR3 DNA: TGTGCCAGCAGTTCAGGGTGGGGCACCGGGGAGCTGTTTTTT. This codes for CASSSGWGTGELFF.

This chain connects TRBV28 to TRBJ1-4; D not certain. Germline loops: CDR1 MDHEN, CDR2 SYDVKM. The CDR3 runs 14 residues. V lost 6 bases and J 0 bases, leaving 8 bases between the germline ends. DNA for the CDR3: TGTGCCAGCAGGGGTCCTGCAACTAATGAAAAACTGTTTTTT. Encoded protein: CASRGPATNEKLFF.

The chain combines TRBV25-1 with TRBJ2-7; tentatively, D is TRBD1 (6 bases). Germline CDR1 MGHDK, CDR2 SYGVNS. The CDR3 consists of 14 residues. V shed 1 base and J shed 2 bases, with 9 bases lying between them. CDR3 nucleotide sequence: TGTGCCAGCAGTGAATTGGACAGACCCTACGAGCAGTACTTC. Translation: CASSELDRPYEQYF.

The chain employs TRBV28 and TRBJ1-3; 9 bases line up with TRBD1. The V segment lost 2 bases and the J segment 8 bases; nucleotides outside the gene matches: 7. This CDR3 spans 15 amino acids. Germline-derived CDR1 and CDR2 are MDHEN and SYDVKM. The chain's CDR3 is CASSLLGQGGDTIYF. CDR3 sequence (DNA): TGTGCCAGCAGTTTACTGGGACAGGGAGGAGACACCATATATTTT.

This sequence joins TRBV20-1 and TRBJ2-3; TRBD1 or TRBD2 may be the D gene (5 bases each). V lost 4 bases and J lost 3, with 11 bases in between. The CDR3 runs to 13 residues. Germline values: CDR1 DFQATT, CDR2 SNEGSKA (reference sequence). The CDR3 loop reads CSATGTTTDTQYF. The CDR3 bases are TGCAGTGCTACCGGGACCACAACAGATACGCAGTATTTT.

The chain is built from TRBV7-9 and TRBJ2-1; TRBD2 agrees at 8 bases. The CDR3 covers 15 residues. From germline, CDR1 is SEHNR and CDR2 FQNEAQ (reference sequence). V lost 5 bases to trimming and J lost 2 bases; unmatched junction nucleotides: 5. The CDR3 protein is CASSTGLVPYNEQFF. CDR3 in DNA: TGTGCCAGCAGCACGGGACTAGTTCCCTACAATGAGCAGTTCTTC.

The genes are TRBV6-1 and TRBJ1-5; 8 nucleotides agree with TRBD1. Germline-derived CDR1 and CDR2 are MNHNS and SASEGT. The CDR3 runs to 14 residues. Unmatched junction bases numbered 1, after V lost 5 bases and J lost 1 base. CDR3 nucleotide sequence: TGTGCCAGCAGTCGACAGGGGAGCAATCAGCCCCAGCATTTT. Its protein product is CASSRQGSNQPQHF.

J is TRBJ2-2 and V is TRBV2; weak D call: TRBD2 (6 bases). The germline V gene has CDR1 SNHLY and CDR2 FYNNEI. This CDR3 contains 15 residues. The V and J ends lost 4 bases and 4 bases respectively, with 13 bases between them. The CDR3 protein is CASSVRRATTGELFF. Here the CDR3 DNA reads TGTGCCAGCAGTGTCAGGAGGGCGACCACCGGGGAGCTGTTTTTT.

This clonotype was observed a handful of times. The CDR3 coding sequence is TGTGCCAGTAGTTCGGAGGATCAAGAGACCCAGTACTTC. Its translation: CASSSEDQETQYF. The chain combines TRBV19 with TRBJ2-5; D possibly corresponds to TRBD2 (5 bases). V was clipped by 5 bases and J by 2 bases, with 9 bases between them. There are 13 residues in the CDR3. Germline CDR1 and CDR2: LNHDA and SQIVND (reference sequence).

This chain uses TRBV6-1 with TRBJ2-3; 11 bases line up with TRBD2. Germline V gene sequence: CDR1 MNHNS, CDR2 SASEGT. V trimming: 5 bases; J trimming: 8 bases; junction bases outside the gene matches: 12. This CDR3 is 16 amino acids long. CDR3 amino acids: CASSRLLAGVEGTQYF. The CDR3 DNA sequence: TGTGCCAGCAGTAGACTACTAGCGGGAGTAGAAGGTACGCAGTATTTT.

V gene TRBV11-3 combines with J gene TRBJ2-7, with TRBD2 matching over 8 bases. V dropped 5 bases and J dropped 3; count of bases not matched to a gene: 6. This CDR3 contains 14 residues. Germline V lookup: CDR1 SGHNT, CDR2 YENEEA. CDR3 loop: CASSPREGGYEQYF. For the CDR3, the DNA is TGTGCCAGCAGCCCTCGGGAGGGCGGCTACGAGCAGTACTTC.

The chain combines TRBV7-9 with TRBJ1-4, with D perhaps TRBD1 (5 bases). The germline V and J ends were trimmed by 2 bases and 3 bases, with 7 bases remaining between them. This CDR3 has 14 residues. From germline, CDR1 is SEHNR and CDR2 FQNEAQ (reference sequence). CDR3 protein: CASSLTGANEKLFF. For the CDR3, the DNA is TGTGCCAGCAGCTTAACGGGGGCTAATGAAAAACTGTTTTTT.

The chain couples TRBV5-4 to TRBJ2-7; D is perhaps TRBD1 or TRBD2 (5 bases each). The CDR3 is 14 residues long. The germline V gene has CDR1 SGHNT and CDR2 YYREEE (reference sequence). V gave up 1 base and J gave up 3 bases, with 11 bases separating them. The CDR3 loop is CASSLQGAIYEQYF. CDR3 sequence (DNA): TGTGCCAGCAGCTTGCAGGGAGCCATCTACGAGCAGTACTTC.